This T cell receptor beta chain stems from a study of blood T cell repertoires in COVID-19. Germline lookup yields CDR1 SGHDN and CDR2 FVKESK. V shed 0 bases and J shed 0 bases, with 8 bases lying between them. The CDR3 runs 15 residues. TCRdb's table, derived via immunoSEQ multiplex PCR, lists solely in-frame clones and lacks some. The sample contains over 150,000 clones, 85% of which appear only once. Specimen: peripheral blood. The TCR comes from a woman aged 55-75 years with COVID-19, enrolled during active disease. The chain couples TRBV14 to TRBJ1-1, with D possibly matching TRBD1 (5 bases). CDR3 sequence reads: CASSQDGGLNTEAFF. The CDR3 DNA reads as TGTGCCAGCAGCCAAGACGGGGGGTTGAACACTGAAGCTTTCTTT.